What follows are 21 T cell receptor beta chains derived from one specimen sequenced in a study of blood T cells in healthy people across ages. Sample-barcoded 5' priming and a J-beta primer mix drove a second PCR of about 6 to 11 cycles. MiXCR was run by TCRdb on the 5' RACE reads, yielding one entry per CDR3 protein. This table has roughly 830,000 distinct CDR3 sequences, around 62% appearing once. Input material: blood. These receptors came from a man under 40 in good health.

This clonotype was observed a handful of times. This chain connects TRBV28 to TRBJ2-5; TRBD2 agrees at 10 bases. CDR3 length equals 15 residues. Trimming removed 5 bases from V and 4 bases from J; junction bases left unmatched: 7. CDR1 and CDR2 from the germline V gene are MDHEN and SYDVKM. The CDR3 DNA reads TGTGCCAGCAGTCCTCCGGGACTAGCGTCAGAGACCCAGTACTTC. Its translation is CASSPPGLASETQYF.

The CDR3 DNA reads TGTGCCAGCAGCCAATATGCAGGGAGTGTGAACACTGAAGCTTTCTTT. Protein: CASSQYAGSVNTEAFF. V is TRBV4-2 and J is TRBJ1-1; possible D gene TRBD1, 5 bases. The CDR3 is made up of 16 amino acids. V lost 2 bases to trimming and J lost 0 bases, with 13 bases between them. Germline V CDR1 and CDR2: LGHNA, YNFKEQ.

The chain has TRBV28 and TRBJ2-6; no firm D call. CDR3 length: 13 residues. V lost 4 bases, J lost 3 bases, and 4 bases lay in between. From germline, CDR1 is MDHEN and CDR2 SYDVKM. In DNA form, the CDR3 reads TGTGCCAGCAGTTCTTATGGGGCCAACGTCCTGACTTTC. It yields the protein CASSSYGANVLTF. Using reference TRBV28 and TRBJ2-6 for the parts outside the CDR3, the full variable domain is DVKVTQSSRYLVKRTGEKVFLECVQDMDHENMFWYRQDPGLGLRLIYFSYDVKMKEKGDIPEGYSVSREKKERFSLILESASTNQTSMYLCASSSYGANVLTFGAGSRLTVL.

The chain combines TRBV9 with TRBJ2-1; TRBD2 aligns across 11 bases. V dropped 4 bases and J dropped 3; count of bases not matched to a gene: 6. Germline V gene lookup returns CDR1 SGDLS and CDR2 YYNGEE. The length of the CDR3 is 16 residues. The CDR3 here is CASSSGTSGLYNEQFF. As DNA, the CDR3 is TGTGCCAGCAGCTCCGGGACTAGCGGCCTCTACAATGAGCAGTTCTTC.

The chain combines TRBV7-3 with TRBJ2-3, with 9 bases fitting TRBD2. Germline V gives CDR1 SGHTA, CDR2 FQGTGA. The CDR3 is 15 amino acids. V lost 5 bases, J lost 1 base, and 4 bases stayed unmatched. CDR3 bases: TGTGCCAGCAGCCGCGAGCGGGGGGGCACAGATACGCAGTATTTT. It yields the protein CASSRERGGTDTQYF.

This chain links TRBV7-2 with TRBJ2-7; 7 bases match TRBD2. The germline V gene encodes CDR1 SGHTA and CDR2 FQGNSA. This CDR3 is built from 13 residues. J gave up 6 bases and V 2 bases, and 4 bases lay outside the gene matches. CDR3 sequence reads: CASSLITSAEQYF. Here the CDR3 DNA reads TGTGCCAGCAGCTTAATCACTAGCGCCGAGCAGTACTTC.

The table lists this clonotype with a few counts. V usage is TRBV6-5 and J usage is TRBJ1-2, with TRBD1 matching over 8 bases. The CDR3 length is 13 residues. Unmatched junction bases numbered 3, after V lost 5 bases and J lost 4 bases. Germline V gene data show CDR1 as MNHEY and CDR2 as SVGAGI. CDR3 loop: CASSTDRGYGYTF. CDR3 nucleotide sequence: TGTGCCAGCAGTACCGACAGGGGCTATGGCTACACCTTC.

V and J are TRBV28 and TRBJ2-7; 12 bases line up with TRBD1. The CDR3 contains 14 residues. Losses at the gene ends were 7 bases for V and 7 bases for J; bases not matched to a gene: 8. CDR1 and CDR2 from the germline V gene are MDHEN and SYDVKM. CDR3 sequence (DNA): TGTGCCAGCACCGGGGGACAGGGGGCTGGAGAGCAGTACTTC. This gives the protein CASTGGQGAGEQYF.

V and J are TRBV20-1 and TRBJ1-5; D unresolved. Trimming pared 3 bases from V and 0 bases from J, leaving 9 bases between. The CDR3 is 14 residues long. Germline V gives CDR1 DFQATT, CDR2 SNEGSKA (reference sequence). The CDR3 DNA reads as TGCAGTGCTAGCGACGGATATAGCAATCAGCCCCAGCATTTT. Protein product: CSASDGYSNQPQHF.

This clonotype was detected a few times. This chain's CDR3 is CAISVQGDSEQYF. CDR3 coding DNA: TGTGCCATCAGTGTCCAGGGGGACAGCGAGCAGTACTTC. The chain carries TRBV10-3 and TRBJ2-7; 7 bases agree with TRBD1. After removal of 4 bases from V and 6 bases from J, the junction contained 6 bases not matched to a gene. The V gene's germline CDR1 is ENHRY and CDR2 SYGVKD. CDR3 length: 13 residues.

The chain employs TRBV28 and TRBJ1-2, with unresolved D. Germline CDR1 MDHEN, CDR2 SYDVKM. Deletions cut 4 bases from V and 5 bases from J, with 8 bases between. The CDR3 is made up of 12 amino acids. CDR3 amino acids: CASSSKLYGYTF. The CDR3 DNA reads TGTGCCAGCAGTTCTAAACTATATGGCTACACCTTC.

The rearrangement uses TRBV29-1 and TRBJ2-3, with TRBD1 identical over 9 bases. V lost 1 base and J lost 0; bases outside the gene matches: 20. Germline CDR1 is SQVTM and CDR2 is ANQGSEA. This CDR3 contains 21 residues. The CDR3 is CSVEAPPGQGTNHISTDTQYF. The DNA for the CDR3 is TGCAGCGTTGAAGCTCCCCCCGGACAGGGGACAAATCATATTAGCACAGATACGCAGTATTTT.

The chain employs TRBV5-1 and TRBJ1-2; D remains unclear. CDR3 length equals 13 residues. Trimming took off 2 bases at V and 1 base at J, with 6 bases between the two ends. Germline V CDR1 and CDR2: SGHRS, YFSETQ. Here the CDR3 DNA reads TGCGCCAGCAGCTTCACAGTTAACTATGGCTACACCTTC. This translates into CASSFTVNYGYTF. The full variable domain, with the rest looked up from reference TRBV5-1 and TRBJ1-2, is KAGVTQTPRYLIKTRGQQVTLSCSPISGHRSVSWYQQTPGQGLQFLFEYFSETQRNKGNFPGRFSGRQFSNSRSEMNVSTLELGDSALYLCASSFTVNYGYTFGSGTRLTVV.

This chain connects TRBV6-6 to TRBJ1-6; unclear D gene. V lost 7 bases and J lost 13, with 11 bases in between. Germline CDR1 is MNHNY and CDR2 is SVGAGI (reference sequence). This CDR3 region has 11 residues. The CDR3 nucleotides read TGTGCCAGCACCTTCGACGGCCCCCTCCACTTT. Translation: CASTFDGPLHF.

V usage is TRBV20-1 and J usage is TRBJ2-1; 9 bases align to TRBD2. Looked up from germline, CDR1 is DFQATT and CDR2 is SNEGSKA (reference sequence). This CDR3 contains 16 residues. V gave up 6 bases and J gave up 6 bases; unmatched junction bases: 15. The DNA for the CDR3 is TGCAGTGCCCTTAGTGGCGGCGGGGGGGCCCTCAATGAGCAGTTCTTC. It specifies CSALSGGGGALNEQFF.

This sequence joins TRBV20-1 and TRBJ2-5; D is possibly TRBD2 (6 bases). V lost 6 bases and J 2 bases, leaving 13 bases between the germline ends. This CDR3 has 13 amino acids. Germline V gene lookup returns CDR1 DFQATT and CDR2 SNEGSKA (reference sequence). CDR3 sequence reads: CSAPRLAQETQYF. The CDR3 coding sequence is TGCAGTGCCCCCCGGCTAGCGCAAGAGACCCAGTACTTC.

This sequence joins TRBV12-3 or TRBV12-4 and TRBJ2-1; 11 bases match TRBD2. The J segment lost 2 bases and the V segment lost 6 bases, leaving 3 bases of the junction unmatched. This CDR3 has 15 residues. The CDR3 sequence is CASRLTSGAYNEQFF. CDR3 DNA: TGTGCCAGCAGACTGACTAGCGGGGCCTACAATGAGCAGTTCTTC.

Turning to this clonotype: The junction and the germline gene differ at one end; a read error may be behind it. The CDR3 DNA reads TGTGTCAGCAGCCAAGCCGGGACAGGGCTATACGAGCAGTACTTC. Its translation is CVSSQAGTGLYEQYF. The genes are TRBV7-2 and TRBJ2-4; 9 bases align to TRBD1. The closer fit of TRBJ2-7 to the DNA end suggests the J call may be wrong. This CDR3 region has 15 residues. Germline loops: CDR1 SGHTA, CDR2 FQGNSA.

V is TRBV20-1 and J is TRBJ2-3, with 8 bases fitting TRBD2. Germline V gene lookup returns CDR1 DFQATT and CDR2 SNEGSKA (reference sequence). V lost 7 bases to trimming and J lost 2 bases; unmatched junction nucleotides: 8. The CDR3 sequence is 14 residues long. CDR3 residues: CSVKKAGDTDTQYF. For the CDR3, the DNA is TGCAGTGTAAAAAAAGCGGGGGACACAGATACGCAGTATTTT.

Notes on this clonotype: The missing conserved phenylalanine or tryptophan at the end of this CDR3 makes a read error likely. This sequence joins TRBV20-1 and TRBJ2-7; D is perhaps TRBD1 (5 bases). Per germline, CDR1 DFQATT and CDR2 SNEGSKA (reference sequence). The CDR3 spans 14 residues. V dropped 0 bases and J dropped 0 bases, with 9 bases sitting between them. CDR3 sequence: CSARDLTGSYEQYY. For the CDR3, the DNA is TGCAGTGCTAGAGATCTTACAGGCTCCTACGAGCAGTACTAC.

This chain links TRBV12-3 or TRBV12-4 with TRBJ1-6; D not resolved. V gave up 4 bases and J gave up 0 bases, with 7 bases separating them. CDR3 length: 15 residues. The CDR3 is CASSSLLSYNSPLHF. The CDR3 DNA reads as TGTGCCAGCAGTTCCCTTCTCTCCTATAATTCACCCCTCCACTTT.